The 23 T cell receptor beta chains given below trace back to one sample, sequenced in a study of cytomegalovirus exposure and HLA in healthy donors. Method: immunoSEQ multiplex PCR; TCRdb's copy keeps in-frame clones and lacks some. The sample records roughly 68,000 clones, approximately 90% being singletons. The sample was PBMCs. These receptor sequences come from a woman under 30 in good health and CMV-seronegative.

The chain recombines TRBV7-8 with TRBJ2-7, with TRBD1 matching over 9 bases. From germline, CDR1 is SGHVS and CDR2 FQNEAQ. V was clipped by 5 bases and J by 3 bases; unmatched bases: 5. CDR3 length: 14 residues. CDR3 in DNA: TGTGCCAGCAGCGGGACAGGGAATGACTACGAGCAGTACTTC. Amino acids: CASSGTGNDYEQYF.

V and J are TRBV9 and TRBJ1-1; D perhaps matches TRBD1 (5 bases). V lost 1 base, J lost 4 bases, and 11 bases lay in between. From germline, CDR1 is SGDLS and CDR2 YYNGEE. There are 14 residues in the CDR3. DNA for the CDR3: TGTGCCAGCAGCGTACGCAGGGAATTCACTGAAGCTTTCTTT. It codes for CASSVRREFTEAFF.

In DNA form, the CDR3 reads TGTGCCAGCAGCTCTAACGGGGGGGTTGATGATGAGCAGTTCTTC. It specifies CASSSNGGVDDEQFF. The rearrangement joins TRBV5-6 to TRBJ2-1; the match to TRBD2 covers 8 bases. The V segment lost 3 bases and the J segment 8 bases; nucleotides outside the gene matches: 10. CDR1 and CDR2 (germline): SGHDT, YYEEEE. CDR3 length equals 15 residues.

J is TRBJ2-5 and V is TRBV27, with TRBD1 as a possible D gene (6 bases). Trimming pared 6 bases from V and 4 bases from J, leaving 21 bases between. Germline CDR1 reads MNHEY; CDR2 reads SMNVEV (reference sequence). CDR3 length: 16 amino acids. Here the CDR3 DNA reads TGTGCCAGCAGCCAGACACCGAGGGGGTCGAGAGAGACCCAGTACTTC. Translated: CASSQTPRGSRETQYF.

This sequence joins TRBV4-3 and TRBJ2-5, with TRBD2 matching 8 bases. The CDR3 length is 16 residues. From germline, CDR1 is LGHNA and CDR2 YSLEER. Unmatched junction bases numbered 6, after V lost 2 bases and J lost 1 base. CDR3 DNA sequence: TGCGCCAGCAGCCAACTGACGGGGGGGGTCCAAGAGACCCAGTACTTC. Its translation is CASSQLTGGVQETQYF.

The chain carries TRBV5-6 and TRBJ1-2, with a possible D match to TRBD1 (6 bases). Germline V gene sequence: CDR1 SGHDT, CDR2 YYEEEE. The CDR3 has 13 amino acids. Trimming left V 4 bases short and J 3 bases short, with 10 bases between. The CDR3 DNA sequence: TGTGCCAGCAGCGCCAGGGGAGACTATGGCTACACCTTC. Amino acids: CASSARGDYGYTF.

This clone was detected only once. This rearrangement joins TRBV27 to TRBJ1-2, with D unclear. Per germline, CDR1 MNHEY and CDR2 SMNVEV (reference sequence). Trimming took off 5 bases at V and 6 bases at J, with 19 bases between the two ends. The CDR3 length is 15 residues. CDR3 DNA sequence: TGTGCCAGCAGTCCCGGAGGGAGGTTCACGGATGGCTACACCTTC. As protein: CASSPGGRFTDGYTF.

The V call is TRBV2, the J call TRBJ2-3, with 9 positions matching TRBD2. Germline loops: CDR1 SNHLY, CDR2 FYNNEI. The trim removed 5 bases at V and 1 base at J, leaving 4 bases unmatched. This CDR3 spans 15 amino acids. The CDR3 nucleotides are TGTGCCAGCAGTCCTTTAGCGGGGGGCACAGATACGCAGTATTTT. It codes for CASSPLAGGTDTQYF.

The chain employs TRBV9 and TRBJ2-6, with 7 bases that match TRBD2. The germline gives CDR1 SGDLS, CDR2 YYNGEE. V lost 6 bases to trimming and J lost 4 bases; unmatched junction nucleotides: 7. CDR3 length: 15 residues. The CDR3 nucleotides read TGTGCCAGCACGGGAGGAGGGACCGGGGCCAACGTCCTGACTTTC. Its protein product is CASTGGGTGANVLTF.

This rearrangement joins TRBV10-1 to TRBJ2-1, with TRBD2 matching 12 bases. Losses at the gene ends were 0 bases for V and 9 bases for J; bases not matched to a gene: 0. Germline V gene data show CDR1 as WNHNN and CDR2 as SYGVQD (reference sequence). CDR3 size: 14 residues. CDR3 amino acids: CASSESGLAGEQFF. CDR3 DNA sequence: TGCGCCAGCAGTGAGTCGGGACTAGCGGGTGAGCAGTTCTTC.

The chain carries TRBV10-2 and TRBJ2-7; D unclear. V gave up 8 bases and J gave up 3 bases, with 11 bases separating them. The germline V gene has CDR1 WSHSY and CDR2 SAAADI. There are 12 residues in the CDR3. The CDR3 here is CASSVSGYEQYF. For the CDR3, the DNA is TGCGCCAGCTCGGTCTCCGGCTACGAGCAGTACTTC.

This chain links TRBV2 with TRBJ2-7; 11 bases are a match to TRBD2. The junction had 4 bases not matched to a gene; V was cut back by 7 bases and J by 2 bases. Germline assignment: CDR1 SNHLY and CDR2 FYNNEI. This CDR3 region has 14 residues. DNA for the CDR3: TGTGCCAGCAACCGACTAGCGGGGACCTACGAGCAGTACTTC. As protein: CASNRLAGTYEQYF. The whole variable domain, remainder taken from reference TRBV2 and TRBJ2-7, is EPEVTQTPSHQVTQMGQEVILRCVPISNHLYFYWYRQILGQKVEFLVSFYNNEISEKSEIFDDQFSVERPDGSNFTLKIRSTKLEDSAMYFCASNRLAGTYEQYFGPGTRLTVT.

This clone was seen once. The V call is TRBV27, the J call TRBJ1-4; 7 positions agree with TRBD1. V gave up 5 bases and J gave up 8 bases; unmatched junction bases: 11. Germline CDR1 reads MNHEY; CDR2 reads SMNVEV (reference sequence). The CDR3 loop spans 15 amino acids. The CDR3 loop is CASSQIDRVGEKLFF. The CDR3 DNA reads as TGTGCCAGCAGTCAAATCGACAGGGTTGGAGAAAAACTGTTTTTT.

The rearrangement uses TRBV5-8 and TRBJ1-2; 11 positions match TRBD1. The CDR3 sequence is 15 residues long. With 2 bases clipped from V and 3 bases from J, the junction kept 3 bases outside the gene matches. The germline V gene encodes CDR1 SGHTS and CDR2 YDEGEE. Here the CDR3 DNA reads TGTGCCAGCAGCTTAAGGACAGGGGGCCACTATGGCTACACCTTC. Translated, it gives CASSLRTGGHYGYTF.

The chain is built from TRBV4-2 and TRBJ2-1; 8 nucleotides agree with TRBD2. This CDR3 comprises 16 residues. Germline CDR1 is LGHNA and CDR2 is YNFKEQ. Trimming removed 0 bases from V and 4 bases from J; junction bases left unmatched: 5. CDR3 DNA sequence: TGTGCCAGCAGCCAAGAAGGAGCGGGGGTATACAATGAGCAGTTCTTC. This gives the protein CASSQEGAGVYNEQFF.

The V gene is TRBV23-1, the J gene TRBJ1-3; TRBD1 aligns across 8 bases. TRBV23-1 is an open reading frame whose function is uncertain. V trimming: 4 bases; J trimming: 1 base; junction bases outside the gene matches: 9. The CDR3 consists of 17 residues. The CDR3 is CASSPKDREGSGNTIYF. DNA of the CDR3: TGCGCCAGCAGTCCAAAGGACAGGGAGGGATCTGGAAACACCATATATTTT.

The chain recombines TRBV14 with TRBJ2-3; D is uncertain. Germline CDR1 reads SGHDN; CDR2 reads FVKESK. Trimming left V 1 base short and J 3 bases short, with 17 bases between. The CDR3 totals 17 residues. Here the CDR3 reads CASSQGWQPTGTDTQYF. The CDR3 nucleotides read TGTGCCAGCAGCCAAGGATGGCAACCCACCGGGACAGATACGCAGTATTTT.

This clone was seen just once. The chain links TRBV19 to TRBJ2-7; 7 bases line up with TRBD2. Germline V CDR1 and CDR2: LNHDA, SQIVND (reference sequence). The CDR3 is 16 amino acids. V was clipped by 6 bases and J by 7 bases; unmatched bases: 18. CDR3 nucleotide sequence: TGTGCCAGTAGCCTAGTTGTGGGACTACCCCCTGAGGAGCAGTACTTC. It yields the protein CASSLVVGLPPEEQYF. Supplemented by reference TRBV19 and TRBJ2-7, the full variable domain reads DGGITQSPKYLFRKEGQNVTLSCEQNLNHDAMYWYRQDPGQGLRLIYYSQIVNDFQKGDIAEGYSVSREKKESFPLTVTSAQKNPTAFYLCASSLVVGLPPEEQYFGPGTRLTVT.

Here the CDR3 DNA reads TGCGCCAGCAGCACAACAGGGCTAAGTGGCTATGGCTACACCTTC. Translating it yields CASSTTGLSGYGYTF. This sequence joins TRBV5-1 and TRBJ1-2, with a possible D match to TRBD1 (6 bases). Germline assignment: CDR1 SGHRS and CDR2 YFSETQ. CDR3 length equals 15 residues. The V and J ends lost 4 bases and 4 bases respectively, with 17 bases between them.

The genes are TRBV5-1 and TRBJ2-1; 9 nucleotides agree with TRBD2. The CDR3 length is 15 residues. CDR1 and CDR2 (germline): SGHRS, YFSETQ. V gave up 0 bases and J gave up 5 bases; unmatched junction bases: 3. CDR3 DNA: TGCGCCAGCAGCTTGGGGACTAGCGCCAACAATGAGCAGTTCTTC. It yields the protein CASSLGTSANNEQFF.

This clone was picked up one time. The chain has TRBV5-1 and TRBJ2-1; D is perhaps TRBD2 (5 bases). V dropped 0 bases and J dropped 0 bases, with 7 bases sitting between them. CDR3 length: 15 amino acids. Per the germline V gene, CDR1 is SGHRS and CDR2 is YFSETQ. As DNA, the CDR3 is TGCGCCAGCAGCTTGGAACGGGGCTCCTACAATGAGCAGTTCTTC. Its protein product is CASSLERGSYNEQFF.

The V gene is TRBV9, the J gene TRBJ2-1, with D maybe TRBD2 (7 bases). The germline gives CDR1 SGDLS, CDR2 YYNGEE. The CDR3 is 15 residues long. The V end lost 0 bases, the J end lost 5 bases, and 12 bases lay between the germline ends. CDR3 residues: CASSVGGGLDNEQFF. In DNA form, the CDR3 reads TGTGCCAGCAGCGTAGGGGGGGGCCTGGACAATGAGCAGTTCTTC.

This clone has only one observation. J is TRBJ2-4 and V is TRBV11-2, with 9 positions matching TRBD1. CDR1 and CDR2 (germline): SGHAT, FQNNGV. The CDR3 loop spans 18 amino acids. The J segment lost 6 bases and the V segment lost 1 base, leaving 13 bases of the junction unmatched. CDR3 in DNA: TGTGCCAGCAGCTTAGGAGGGTGGCGGGACAGGGCTGCAAACATTCAGTACTTC. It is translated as CASSLGGWRDRAANIQYF.